This record looks at one TCR beta chain sequence and its context. The germline V and J ends were trimmed by 5 bases and 6 bases, with 17 bases remaining between them. The CDR3 consists of 15 residues. CDR1 and CDR2 from the germline V gene are SGHRS and YFSETQ. These data belong to a study of beta chain features in type 1 diabetes. The entirety of the isolated RNA underwent reverse transcription, so expressed TCRB transcripts were sequenced. The protocol was immunoSEQ multiplex PCR, while the TCRdb copy is restricted to in-frame clones and leaves out a portion. Among 850,000 to 900,000 clones listed, 15% to 20% were seen once.

The chain is built from TRBV5-1 and TRBJ2-2; D gene ambiguous. What was sequenced was naive CD4+ T cells from blood. This clonotype was sampled from a woman aged 18-29 years in good health. CDR3 sequence (DNA): TGCGCCAGCAGACCCGGACCGGCGGTTCCCGGGGAGCTGTTTTTT. It specifies CASRPGPAVPGELFF.